This paragraph reports one T cell receptor (beta chain). The data were obtained in a study of blood T cell repertoires in COVID-19. About the study: Specimens from acute and convalescent COVID-19 originated in the United States, Italy and Spain. Sources were T cells, B-cell-depleted T cells, or PBMCs; the material itself was cDNA or gDNA.

This CDR3 is 14 amino acids long. J lost 5 bases, V lost 3 bases, and 3 bases had no gene match. The germline CDR1 and CDR2 sequences are DFQATT and SNEGSKA (reference sequence). Per the authors' pipeline: From reference gene primer amplification, estimates of nucleated cell counts were derived. Sequencing used immunoSEQ multiplex PCR; TCRdb keeps in-frame clones, though not all of them. V, J and clone size were drawn from that table, and D and trimming were deduced from the DNA. The table has under 100,000 clones, around four fifths seen once. V and J are TRBV20-1 and TRBJ2-7, with 14 bases that match TRBD2. The TCR comes from a woman aged 70-85 years with active or convalescent COVID-19. The sample was peripheral blood. DNA for the CDR3: TGCAGTGCTAGTCCGGGACTAGCGGGGGACGAGCAGTACTTC. It specifies CSASPGLAGDEQYF.